This TCR beta chain was sequenced during a study of early stage breast cancer tumors. Sequencing used immunoSEQ multiplex PCR; TCRdb keeps in-frame clones, though not all of them. The sample yields roughly 57,000 clones, 75% to 95% seen once. The CDR3 totals 12 residues. Germline V lookup: CDR1 MNHNS, CDR2 SASEGT. Trimming removed 7 bases from V and 2 bases from J, with 6 bases in between. This receptor was identified in a person aged 70 to 85 with breast cancer. The rearrangement links TRBV6-1 to TRBJ1-5; D is undetermined. Sequenced: blood. The chain's CDR3 is CASKRGNQPQHF. In DNA form, the CDR3 reads TGTGCCAGCAAACGGGGCAATCAGCCCCAGCATTTT.